A single T cell receptor beta chain is shown here with its context. Its antigen is currently unknown. Trimming took 5 bases from V and 4 from J; bases not matched to a gene: 10. Per germline, CDR1 MNHEY and CDR2 SMNVEV (reference sequence). The CDR3 length is 15 residues. The sample comes from a study of STAT3 mutations in large granular lymphocyte leukemia. Overall study: Immunosuppressive therapy was given to more than half of T-LGLL patients.

Average productive template count per sample was about 44,000. Measured with immunoSEQ multiplex PCR; TCRdb has only the in-frame clones, and not every one. Of about 15,000 clones detected, around 90% appear once; the ten largest clones hold 7.5% to 9.5%. Study-level findings and limits: Every T-LGLL patient had at least one immunodominant TCRbeta clonotype.

This clonotype was sampled from a woman aged 50 to 60 with T-cell large granular lymphocyte leukemia. Some clones in this sample may be carry-over from other donors' samples. Input material: peripheral blood mononuclear cells. The J gene is TRBJ1-2, the V gene TRBV27, with 7 nucleotides matching TRBD1. The CDR3 loop reads CASSPLTTGIYGYTF. CDR3 in DNA: TGTGCCAGCAGTCCGCTCACGACAGGGATCTATGGCTACACCTTC.